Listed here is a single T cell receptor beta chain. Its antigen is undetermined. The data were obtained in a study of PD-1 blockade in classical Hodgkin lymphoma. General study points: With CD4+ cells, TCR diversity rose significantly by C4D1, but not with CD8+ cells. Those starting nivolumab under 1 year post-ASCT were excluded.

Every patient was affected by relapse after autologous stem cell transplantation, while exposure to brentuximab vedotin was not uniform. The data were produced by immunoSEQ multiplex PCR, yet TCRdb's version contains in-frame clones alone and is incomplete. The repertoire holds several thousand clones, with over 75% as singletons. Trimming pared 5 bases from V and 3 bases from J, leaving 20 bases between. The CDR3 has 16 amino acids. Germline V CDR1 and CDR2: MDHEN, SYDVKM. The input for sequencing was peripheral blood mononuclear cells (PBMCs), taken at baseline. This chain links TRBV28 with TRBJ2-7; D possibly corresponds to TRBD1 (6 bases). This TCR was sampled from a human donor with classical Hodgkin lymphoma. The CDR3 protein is CASSISWGQGFYEQYF. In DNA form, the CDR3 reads TGTGCCAGCAGTATTAGCTGGGGGCAGGGATTCTACGAGCAGTACTTC. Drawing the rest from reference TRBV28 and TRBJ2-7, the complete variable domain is DVKVTQSSRYLVKRTGEKVFLECVQDMDHENMFWYRQDPGLGLRLIYFSYDVKMKEKGDIPEGYSVSREKKERFSLILESASTNQTSMYLCASSISWGQGFYEQYFGPGTRLTVT.